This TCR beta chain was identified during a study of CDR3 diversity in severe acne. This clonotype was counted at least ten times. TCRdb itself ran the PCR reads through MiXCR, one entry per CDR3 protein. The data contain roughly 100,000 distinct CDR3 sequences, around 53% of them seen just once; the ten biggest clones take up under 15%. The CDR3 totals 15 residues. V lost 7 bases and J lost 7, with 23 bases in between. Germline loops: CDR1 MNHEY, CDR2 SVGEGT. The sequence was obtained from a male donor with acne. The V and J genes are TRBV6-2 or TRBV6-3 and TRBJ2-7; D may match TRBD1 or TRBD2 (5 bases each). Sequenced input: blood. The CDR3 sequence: CASKVAEALGVEQYF. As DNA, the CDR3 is TGTGCCAGCAAGGTTGCGGAGGCTCTAGGGGTAGAGCAGTACTTC.